Listed below are T cell receptor beta chains from one sample, sequenced in a study of technical replicates of blood from several donors. Here immunoSEQ multiplex PCR was the method, and the copy in TCRdb shows in-frame clones only, minus some. The sample includes some 48,000 clones, 92% of them seen just once. Sequenced: PBMCs. The receptor source for this set is a human donor in good health. Some clones in this sample may be carry-over from other donors' samples. The CDR3 runs from the conserved cysteine through the conserved F or W. D genes are given only for firm matches. A row's size may be missing; if present it is once, few, many or a size class.

>TRBJ1-2|-|-|TRBV6-5
TGTGCCAGCAGTTACCAGGCAGGCGCATATGGCTACACCTTC
CASSYQAGAYGYTF
>TRBJ2-2|-|-|TRBV25-1
TGTGCCAGCAAGCTTGATGGGGAGCTGTTTTTT
CASKLDGELFF
>TRBJ2-1|-|-|TRBV6-1
TGTGCCAGCTCACCGGCAGGGAATTACAATGAGCAGTTCTTC
CASSPAGNYNEQFF
>TRBJ1-6|-|-|TRBV4-3
TGCGCCAGCAGCCACGCCGGGTCATATAATTCACCCCTCCACTTT
CASSHAGSYNSPLHF
>TRBJ1-5|-|-|TRBV6-5
TGTGCCAGCAGTTACGGAGGGGCCCGATCCAATCAGCCCCAGCATTTT
CASSYGGARSNQPQHF
>TRBJ1-5|TRBD1|-|TRBV5-6
TGTGCCAGCAGCTCTCAGGGGGTTAGGCAGCCCCAGCATTTT
CASSSQGVRQPQHF
>TRBJ2-7|TRBD2|-|TRBV2
TGTGCCAGCACCGGAGGCCTAGCGGGCCCCCAGACCTACGAGCAGTACTTC
CASTGGLAGPQTYEQYF
>TRBJ2-2|TRBD1|-|TRBV7-6
TGTGCCAGCAGTCTTCGAGACCCGGGACAGGGTTGGTCCGGGGAGCTGTTTTTT
CASSLRDPGQGWSGELFF
>TRBJ1-1|-|-|TRBV7-9
TGTGCCAGCAGCTCTCGGGGGGGCGAGAACACTGAAGCTTTCTTT
CASSSRGGENTEAFF
>TRBJ2-3|-|-|TRBV5-1
TGCGCCAGCAGTTTTGCCTCGGGCACAGATACGCAGTATTTT
CASSFASGTDTQYF
>TRBJ2-7|-|-|TRBV7-9
TGTGCCTCAAGGGGCCAGGGCGCGAACGAGCAGTACTTC
CASRGQGANEQYF
>TRBJ2-7|-|-|TRBV21-1
TGTGCCAGCAGCAAACTCTGCAGGGGCTCGAACTCCTACGAGCAGTACTTC
CASSKLCRGSNSYEQYF
>TRBJ1-1|-|-|TRBV9
TGTGCCAGCAGCGCCCCGGGACATTCTAATGCTGAAGCTTTCTTT
CASSAPGHSNAEAFF
>TRBJ1-5|TRBD1|-|TRBV4-1
TGCGCCAGCAGCCAAGGGACAGGGCTACAGCCCCAGCATTTT
CASSQGTGLQPQHF
>TRBJ2-7|TRBD1|-|TRBV9
TGTGCCAGCAGCGTCACCGGGACAGGGACCGGGGATGAGCAGTACTTC
CASSVTGTGTGDEQYF
>TRBJ1-1|TRBD1|once|TRBV5-4
TGTGCCAGCAGCTTCGGGGACAGAAACACTGAAGCTTTCTTT
CASSFGDRNTEAFF
>TRBJ1-3|-|-|TRBV6-1
TGTGCCAGCAGTGAAGGGCCCTTCTCTGGAAACACCATATATTTT
CASSEGPFSGNTIYF
>TRBJ1-4|TRBD1|-|TRBV5-1
TGCGCCAGCAGCTTGGAGGGGGCGATTAATGAAAAACTGTTTTTT
CASSLEGAINEKLFF
>TRBJ1-6|TRBD1|few|TRBV7-9
TGTGCCAGCACCTACGGGACAGCCAATTCACCCCTCCACTTT
CASTYGTANSPLHF
>TRBJ2-7|TRBD2|-|TRBV27
TGTGCCAGCAGTGGGACTAGCGGGTTTCGCTACGAGCAGTACTTC
CASSGTSGFRYEQYF
>TRBJ1-4|TRBD1|-|TRBV6-5
TGTGCCAGCAGTTCTACAGGGGTGGGGGAAAAACTGTTTTTT
CASSSTGVGEKLFF
>TRBJ2-5|-|-|TRBV15
TGTGCCACCAGCGGGGGGGCTCGGGAGACCCAGTACTTC
CATSGGARETQYF
>TRBJ1-6|-|-|TRBV4-1
TGCGCCAGCAGCCAAGATTCCAGGGTTCAAAGAAATTCACCCCTCCACTTT
CASSQDSRVQRNSPLHF
>TRBJ1-3|-|-|TRBV6-6
TGTGCCAGCAGTTACTCCACTGGAAACACCATATATTTT
CASSYSTGNTIYF
>TRBJ2-7|TRBD2|-|TRBV5-4
TGTGCCAGCAGCTCCACTAGCGGGAGGAGTGAGCAGTACTTC
CASSSTSGRSEQYF
>TRBJ2-3|-|once|TRBV5-1
TGCGCCAGCAGCCTCTTGAGGGGGAGGGCAGATACGCAGTATTTT
CASSLLRGRADTQYF
>TRBJ1-1|TRBD1|-|TRBV11-1
TGTGCCAGCAGCAAACAGGGGCCGGCGAACACTGAAGCTTTCTTT
CASSKQGPANTEAFF
>TRBJ1-2|-|-|TRBV6-6
TGTGCCAGCAGTTACTCCACAGCAAACTATGGCTACACCTTC
CASSYSTANYGYTF
>TRBJ2-7|-|-|TRBV4-1
TGCGCCAGCGGCCCCGGGACGGGAGATTACGAGCAGTACTTC
CASGPGTGDYEQYF
>TRBJ2-3|TRBD2|-|TRBV7-6
TGTGCCAGCAGCGGAGGACTAGCGGAAAGCACAGATACGCAGTATTTT
CASSGGLAESTDTQYF
>TRBJ2-7|-|-|TRBV4-1
TGCGCCAGCAGCCATCCTGCCGGGACACCCTACGAGCAGTACTTC
CASSHPAGTPYEQYF
>TRBJ1-6|-|-|TRBV10-3
TGTGCCATCAGTCTAGACAGAGAATTTTCACCCCTCCACTTT
CAISLDREFSPLHF
>TRBJ2-1|TRBD2|-|TRBV2
TGTGCCAGCAGTGCGCGGGAGAGTCTTAACAATGAGCAGTTCTTC
CASSARESLNNEQFF
>TRBJ1-1|-|-|TRBV7-9
TGTGCCAGCAGCTTAGACCGGGGTGAAGCTTTCTTT
CASSLDRGEAFF
>TRBJ1-2|-|-|TRBV15
TGTGCCACCAGCAGAGATCCAGGGATTGTCTATGGCTACACCTTC
CATSRDPGIVYGYTF
>TRBJ2-1|TRBD2|-|TRBV11-1
TGTGCCAGCAGCCCTCTAGCGGGAGTTGGTAATGAGCAGTTCTTC
CASSPLAGVGNEQFF
>TRBJ2-5|-|-|TRBV14
TGTGCCAGCAGCCAAGATCGAGCAGGGCAAGAGACCCAGTACTTC
CASSQDRAGQETQYF
>TRBJ2-7|-|-|TRBV27
TGTGCCAGCAGAGACAGGAGCTCCTACGAGCAGTACTTC
CASRDRSSYEQYF
>TRBJ1-2|TRBD1|-|TRBV6-5
TGTGCCAGCAGGACGACAGGGGCAAATGATGGCTACACCTTC
CASRTTGANDGYTF
>TRBJ1-4|TRBD1|few|TRBV7-2
TGTGCCAGCAGACCAGAGGGACAGGGCTGGGGAAAACTGTTTTTT
CASRPEGQGWGKLFF
>TRBJ2-1|TRBD2|-|TRBV7-3
TGTGCCAGCAGCTCGGGACTAGTGAATGAGCAGTTCTTC
CASSSGLVNEQFF
>TRBJ2-5|-|-|TRBV6-5
TGTGCCAGCAGGGAGACAGGGAGGGAGACCCAGTACTTC
CASRETGRETQYF
>TRBJ1-4|TRBD1|-|TRBV5-4
TGTGCCAGCAGCCTACAGGGGGCCGAAAAACTGTTTTTT
CASSLQGAEKLFF
>TRBJ2-3|-|-|TRBV7-2
TGTGCCAGCAGCCCAGACTCCCTGGGCACAGATACGCAGTATTTT
CASSPDSLGTDTQYF
>TRBJ1-5|TRBD1|-|TRBV6-5
TGTGCCAGCAGCCCCCGGGACAGACAAAATCAGCCCCAGCATTTT
CASSPRDRQNQPQHF
>TRBJ1-1|-|-|TRBV5-1
TGCGCCAGCGGACAGAGTAACACTGAAGCTTTCTTT
CASGQSNTEAFF